The present entry profiles one T cell receptor beta chain with its context. These data originate in a study of cytomegalovirus exposure and HLA in healthy donors. The PCR had 60 Vbeta and 13 Jbeta primers. The method was immunoSEQ multiplex PCR; TCRdb's version includes in-frame clones alone and lacks a portion of them. The table shows about 75,000 clones, with around 80% occurring only once. CDR3 length: 14 amino acids. The V gene lost 0 bases and the J gene lost 3 bases, with 9 bases spanning the gap. Per germline, CDR1 MGHRA and CDR2 YSYEKL. This chain joins TRBV4-1 and TRBJ2-7; D not certain. What was sequenced was PBMCs. The receptor was derived from a man aged 18-30 years in good health and CMV-seronegative. In DNA form, the CDR3 reads TGCGCCAGCAGCCAAGATTCAGGTTACTACGAGCAGTACTTC. Translation gives CASSQDSGYYEQYF.